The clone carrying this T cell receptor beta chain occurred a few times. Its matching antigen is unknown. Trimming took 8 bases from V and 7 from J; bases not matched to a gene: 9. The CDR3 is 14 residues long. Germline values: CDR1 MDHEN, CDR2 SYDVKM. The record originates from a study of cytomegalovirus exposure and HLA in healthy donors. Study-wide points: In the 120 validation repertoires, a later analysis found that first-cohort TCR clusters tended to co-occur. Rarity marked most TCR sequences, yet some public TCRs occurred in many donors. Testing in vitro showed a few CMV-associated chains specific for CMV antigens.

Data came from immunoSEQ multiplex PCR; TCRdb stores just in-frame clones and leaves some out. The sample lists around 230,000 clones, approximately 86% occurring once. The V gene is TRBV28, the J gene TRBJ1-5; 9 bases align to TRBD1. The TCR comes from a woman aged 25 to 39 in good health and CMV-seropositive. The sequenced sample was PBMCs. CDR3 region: CASGIQGANQPQHF. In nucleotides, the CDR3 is TGTGCCAGCGGAATACAGGGGGCTAACCAGCCCCAGCATTTT.